This T cell receptor beta chain was documented in a study of T cell clonotyping in hematopoietic cell transplantation. On the study more broadly: Pretransplant recipient samples were taken after cytoreduction.

As concerns this clone: Its cognate antigen is unknown.

Time point defined: recipient sample about 28 days before transplant, after cytoreduction. Whole-study results and caveats: Few recipient clonotypes overlapped donors; over 95% were de novo at given depth. Broader posttransplant TCR repertoire diversity was predicted by graft donor and pretransplant recipient Inverse Simpson Index values. After transplant, recipient diversity fell while pathologically expanded clonotypes grew through day 180.

CDR1 and CDR2 from the germline V gene are MDHEN and SYDVKM. Trimming took 7 bases from V and 0 from J, leaving 13 bases between them. The CDR3 contains 15 residues. Profiling relied on immunoSEQ multiplex PCR, and the TCRdb table lists in-frame clones only, not all of them. Of about 47,000 clones listed, around 84% are singletons. The source of this sequence is a man in his sixties with myelodysplastic syndrome. Some clones in this sample may be carry-over from other donors' samples. The chain carries TRBV28 and TRBJ1-5, with D perhaps matching TRBD1 (5 bases). The input for sequencing was peripheral blood mononuclear cells, taken before stem cell transplant. The CDR3, as DNA: TGTGCCAGCACCCCCGGGACTTATAGCAATCAGCCCCAGCATTTT. This sequence encodes CASTPGTYSNQPQHF.